Here is one TCR beta chain with its context. As yet, its antigen is unknown. Data came from immunoSEQ multiplex PCR; TCRdb stores just in-frame clones and leaves some out. The sample holds fewer than 200,000 clones, more than 65% seen once. The sample is drawn from a study of cytomegalovirus exposure and HLA in healthy donors. Study-level background: A subsequent analysis stated that the 120 validation repertoires were run on the same platform as the roughly 700 first-cohort repertoires. Whole-study findings and limits: Three CMV-associated chains proved CMV antigen-specific in vitro. The tendency of first-cohort TCR clusters to co-occur in the 110 or so validation repertoires emerged from a later analysis. TCR beta chains numbering under 200 were designated cytomegalovirus-associated.

Sequencing was done on a sample of PBMCs. This TCR was sampled from a woman under 30 in good health and CMV-seropositive.

CDR3 protein: CASSEGAWYGYTF. The CDR3 bases are TGTGCCAGCAGTGAAGGGGCGTGGTATGGCTACACCTTC. The chain uses TRBV6-1 and TRBJ1-2; D call uncertain. CDR1 MNHNS and CDR2 SASEGT come from the germline V gene. V was shortened by 1 base and J by 5 bases, with 8 bases between the two germline ends. CDR3 length: 13 residues.